The following is a T cell receptor (beta chain) sequence with its context. The antigen is undetermined. TCRdb's copy holds only in-frame clones and misses some; the assay was immunoSEQ multiplex PCR. The sample records fewer than 140,000 clones, about 87% being singletons. The entry originates in a study of cytomegalovirus exposure and HLA in healthy donors. Study context: The platform used for the 95 to 150 validation repertoires matched that of the roughly 670 first-cohort repertoires, a later analysis reported. Findings of the study overall: The authors confirmed in vitro that a few CMV-associated chains were specific for CMV antigens. The investigators catalogued 164 TCR beta chains as cytomegalovirus-associated.

The length of the CDR3 is 14 residues. V lost 5 bases, J lost 0 bases, and 8 bases lay in between. Germline CDR1 MNHEY, CDR2 SVGAGI. This chain links TRBV6-5 with TRBJ2-1; D not certain. Sequences were obtained from PBMCs. This clonotype was obtained from a woman between 18 and 30 years old in good health and CMV-seropositive. CDR3 bases: TGTGCCAGCAGTCTACTTAGCTCCTACAATGAGCAGTTCTTC. Protein: CASSLLSSYNEQFF.